This is a list of T cell receptor beta chains from one sample in a study of blood T cells in healthy people across ages. TCRdb analysed the 5' RACE reads with MiXCR anew, one entry per CDR3 protein. The sample comprises approximately 810,000 distinct CDR3 sequences, 25% to 35% of which are singletons, and roughly 17% rests with the top ten. Sequenced: blood. These receptors originate from a woman aged 80 or over in good health. The CDR3 runs from the conserved cysteine through the conserved F or W. Each record gives: J gene, clone size, V gene, D gene, CDR3 protein, CDR3 DNA. D genes are given only for firm matches. Rows give clone size only sometimes, using once, few, many, or a class for an expanded clone.

j_call: TRBJ1-4
clone_size: -
v_call: TRBV7-2
d_call: -
cdr3_aa: CASSLEYDWAKPEKLFF
cdr3_nt: TGTGCCAGCAGCTTAGAATATGATTGGGCCAAACCAGAAAAACTGTTTTTT

j_call: TRBJ2-3
clone_size: -
v_call: TRBV5-1
d_call: -
cdr3_aa: CASSVGKRTDTQYF
cdr3_nt: TGCGCCAGCAGCGTAGGAAAAAGGACAGATACGCAGTATTTT

j_call: TRBJ2-1
clone_size: -
v_call: TRBV11-2
d_call: TRBD1
cdr3_aa: CASSPIRRQGADYEQFF
cdr3_nt: TGTGCCAGCAGCCCCATCAGGAGGCAGGGGGCGGACTATGAGCAGTTCTTC

j_call: TRBJ2-1
clone_size: -
v_call: TRBV11-3
d_call: TRBD2
cdr3_aa: CASSPQSSGGASYNEQFF
cdr3_nt: TGTGCCAGCAGCCCGCAGAGTAGCGGGGGAGCATCCTACAATGAGCAGTTCTTC

j_call: TRBJ2-3
clone_size: many
v_call: TRBV18
d_call: -
cdr3_aa: CASSPRLDTQYF
cdr3_nt: TGTGCCAGCTCACCCAGACTAGATACGCAGTATTTT

j_call: TRBJ1-4
clone_size: -
v_call: TRBV16
d_call: -
cdr3_aa: CASSQSDLGWTNEKLFF
cdr3_nt: TGTGCCAGCAGCCAATCAGACCTAGGGTGGACTAATGAAAAACTGTTTTTT

j_call: TRBJ2-7
clone_size: many
v_call: TRBV28
d_call: -
cdr3_aa: CASSPQTFYEQYF
cdr3_nt: TGTGCCAGCAGTCCGCAGACTTTCTACGAGCAGTACTTC

j_call: TRBJ1-5
clone_size: -
v_call: TRBV6-1
d_call: -
cdr3_aa: CASSESGSNQPRHF
cdr3_nt: TGTGCCAGCAGTGAAAGTGGTAGCAATCAGCCCCGGCATTTT

j_call: TRBJ2-1
clone_size: many
v_call: TRBV11-2
d_call: -
cdr3_aa: CASSLNGYNEQFF
cdr3_nt: TGTGCCAGCAGCTTGAACGGATACAATGAGCAGTTCTTC

j_call: TRBJ2-3
clone_size: -
v_call: TRBV3-1
d_call: TRBD1
cdr3_aa: CASSHRTRGRGTDTQYF
cdr3_nt: TGTGCCAGCAGCCACCGGACCAGGGGGCGTGGGACGGATACGCAGTATTTT

j_call: TRBJ2-3
clone_size: -
v_call: TRBV12-3/TRBV12-4
d_call: TRBD1
cdr3_aa: CASSPGQGTDAQYF
cdr3_nt: TGTGCCAGCAGTCCCGGACAGGGTACAGATGCGCAGTATTTT

j_call: TRBJ2-7
clone_size: -
v_call: TRBV11-2
d_call: -
cdr3_aa: CASSPSRGAFEQYF
cdr3_nt: TGTGCCAGCAGCCCCAGCAGGGGGGCCTTCGAGCAGTACTTC

j_call: TRBJ1-1
clone_size: -
v_call: TRBV6-6
d_call: -
cdr3_aa: CASSYAGETEAFF
cdr3_nt: TGTGCCAGCAGTTACGCAGGGGAGACTGAAGCTTTCTTT

j_call: TRBJ2-7
clone_size: few
v_call: TRBV6-1
d_call: -
cdr3_aa: CASSRPDEQYF
cdr3_nt: TGTGCCAGCAGCCGGCCAGACGAGCAGTACTTC

j_call: TRBJ2-1
clone_size: many
v_call: TRBV4-3
d_call: -
cdr3_aa: CASSQEDGREQFF
cdr3_nt: TGCGCCAGCAGCCAAGAGGATGGGCGAGAGCAGTTCTTC

j_call: TRBJ1-5
clone_size: -
v_call: TRBV18
d_call: -
cdr3_aa: CASSLMGPGDNQPQHF
cdr3_nt: TGTGCCAGCTCACTGATGGGCCCGGGGGACAATCAGCCCCAGCATTTT

j_call: TRBJ2-7
clone_size: many
v_call: TRBV7-2
d_call: TRBD2
cdr3_aa: CASSLRTSAGSYEQYF
cdr3_nt: TGTGCCAGCAGCCTACGGACTAGCGCAGGCTCCTACGAGCAGTACTTC

j_call: TRBJ2-6
clone_size: many
v_call: TRBV7-9
d_call: TRBD1
cdr3_aa: CASSYPSGGYYLSGANVLTF
cdr3_nt: TGTGCCAGCAGCTATCCTTCAGGGGGCTATTACCTCTCTGGGGCCAACGTCCTGACTTTC

j_call: TRBJ2-1
clone_size: -
v_call: TRBV7-7
d_call: -
cdr3_aa: CAGSLEGDLSEQFF
cdr3_nt: TGTGCCGGCAGCTTAGAAGGGGACCTAAGTGAGCAGTTCTTC

j_call: TRBJ1-4
clone_size: many
v_call: TRBV15
d_call: -
cdr3_aa: CATSARQATNEKLFF
cdr3_nt: TGTGCCACCAGCGCCCGACAGGCAACTAATGAAAAACTGTTTTTT

j_call: TRBJ2-1
clone_size: few
v_call: TRBV29-1
d_call: TRBD2
cdr3_aa: CSVLAGGGNEQFF
cdr3_nt: TGCAGCGTTCTAGCGGGAGGAGGAAATGAGCAGTTCTTC

j_call: TRBJ2-7
clone_size: -
v_call: TRBV21-1
d_call: -
cdr3_aa: CASSKVAVPARKIHEQYF
cdr3_nt: TGTGCCAGCAGCAAAGTGGCGGTTCCTGCTCGCAAGATCCACGAGCAGTACTTC

j_call: TRBJ1-4
clone_size: -
v_call: TRBV4-3
d_call: -
cdr3_aa: CASSLHGGSQEKLFF
cdr3_nt: TGCGCCAGCAGCCTACACGGGGGGAGTCAAGAAAAACTGTTTTTT

j_call: TRBJ2-5
clone_size: -
v_call: TRBV7-2
d_call: TRBD2
cdr3_aa: CASTPRGGTRETQYF
cdr3_nt: TGTGCCAGCACCCCCCGGGGGGGAACCAGGGAGACCCAGTACTTC

j_call: TRBJ1-2
clone_size: -
v_call: TRBV12-3/TRBV12-4
d_call: -
cdr3_aa: CASSSMGISDGYTF
cdr3_nt: TGTGCCAGCAGTTCGATGGGTATTAGCGATGGCTACACCTTC

j_call: TRBJ1-2
clone_size: few
v_call: TRBV30
d_call: -
cdr3_aa: CAWGTHGYTF
cdr3_nt: TGTGCCTGGGGGACGCATGGCTACACCTTC

j_call: TRBJ2-1
clone_size: -
v_call: TRBV30
d_call: -
cdr3_aa: CAWRGKYGSYSEQFF
cdr3_nt: TGTGCCTGGAGAGGGAAGTATGGCTCCTACAGTGAGCAGTTCTTC

j_call: TRBJ1-1
clone_size: few
v_call: TRBV2
d_call: -
cdr3_aa: CASILNIEAFF
cdr3_nt: TGTGCCAGTATACTGAACATTGAAGCTTTCTTT

j_call: TRBJ2-4
clone_size: many
v_call: TRBV28
d_call: -
cdr3_aa: CASSLKRGGYSIQYF
cdr3_nt: TGTGCCAGCAGTTTAAAGAGGGGTGGCTATAGCATTCAGTACTTC

j_call: TRBJ2-1
clone_size: -
v_call: TRBV6-5
d_call: TRBD2
cdr3_aa: CASRPGGTFFRNEQFF
cdr3_nt: TGTGCCAGCAGACCCGGGGGGACTTTTTTTCGGAATGAGCAGTTCTTC

j_call: TRBJ2-7
clone_size: many
v_call: TRBV20-1
d_call: -
cdr3_aa: CSASKGVYEQYF
cdr3_nt: TGCAGTGCAAGCAAGGGAGTCTACGAGCAGTACTTC

j_call: TRBJ2-3
clone_size: few
v_call: TRBV5-1
d_call: -
cdr3_aa: CASSLGVTTPRSDTQYF
cdr3_nt: TGCGCCAGCAGCCTGGGCGTGACGACCCCACGGTCGGATACGCAGTATTTT

j_call: TRBJ1-6
clone_size: -
v_call: TRBV11-2
d_call: -
cdr3_aa: CASSYSGSSYNSPPHF
cdr3_nt: TGTGCCAGCAGCTATTCAGGGAGCTCCTATAATTCACCCCCCCACTTT

j_call: TRBJ1-3
clone_size: -
v_call: TRBV7-2
d_call: -
cdr3_aa: CASSRQLPSGSTIYF
cdr3_nt: TGTGCCAGCAGCCGACAGCTCCCTTCTGGAAGCACCATATATTTT

j_call: TRBJ2-3
clone_size: -
v_call: TRBV7-6
d_call: TRBD2
cdr3_aa: CASSSSLTSGVTDTQYF
cdr3_nt: TGTGCCAGCAGCTCGAGTCTAACTAGCGGCGTCACAGATACGCAGTATTTT

j_call: TRBJ1-5
clone_size: once
v_call: TRBV12-3/TRBV12-4
d_call: -
cdr3_aa: CASSPPVDSNQPQHF
cdr3_nt: TGTGCCAGCAGTCCCCCGGTCGATAGCAATCAGCCCCAGCATTTT

j_call: TRBJ1-1
clone_size: many
v_call: TRBV2
d_call: TRBD1
cdr3_aa: CASGTGPEAFF
cdr3_nt: TGTGCCAGCGGGACAGGTCCCGAAGCTTTCTTT

j_call: TRBJ1-2
clone_size: -
v_call: TRBV28
d_call: -
cdr3_aa: CASSFRGIGYTF
cdr3_nt: TGTGCCAGCAGTTTCAGGGGAATTGGCTACACCTTC

j_call: TRBJ1-5
clone_size: -
v_call: TRBV20-1
d_call: -
cdr3_aa: CSARGLQNQPQHF
cdr3_nt: TGCAGTGCTAGGGGACTGCAGAATCAGCCCCAGCATTTT

j_call: TRBJ2-5
clone_size: few
v_call: TRBV7-6
d_call: TRBD2
cdr3_aa: CASSSSLAGKETQYF
cdr3_nt: TGCGCCAGCAGCTCTTCTCTAGCGGGGAAAGAGACCCAGTACTTC

j_call: TRBJ2-3
clone_size: few
v_call: TRBV4-3
d_call: -
cdr3_aa: CASSRDAGQTDTQYF
cdr3_nt: TGCGCCAGCAGCCGAGACGCGGGGCAGACAGATACGCAGTATTTT

j_call: TRBJ2-7
clone_size: -
v_call: TRBV7-3
d_call: -
cdr3_aa: CASSFPGQQRGQYF
cdr3_nt: TGTGCCAGCAGCTTTCCGGGACAACAAAGAGGGCAGTACTTC

j_call: TRBJ1-6
clone_size: -
v_call: TRBV15
d_call: -
cdr3_aa: CDTSRDGRLVSPLHF
cdr3_nt: TGTGACACCAGCAGAGACGGCAGACTCGTTTCACCCCTCCACTTT

j_call: TRBJ1-1
clone_size: -
v_call: TRBV3-1
d_call: -
cdr3_aa: CASSQLSLSTEAFF
cdr3_nt: TGTGCCAGCAGCCAACTGTCGTTATCCACTGAAGCTTTCTTT

j_call: TRBJ2-5
clone_size: many
v_call: TRBV6-1
d_call: -
cdr3_aa: CASSQRWETQYF
cdr3_nt: TGTGCCAGCAGCCAAAGGTGGGAGACCCAGTACTTC

j_call: TRBJ2-3
clone_size: -
v_call: TRBV24-1
d_call: -
cdr3_aa: CATRDGTTDTQYF
cdr3_nt: TGTGCCACCAGGGACGGGACCACAGATACGCAGTATTTT

j_call: TRBJ1-5
clone_size: -
v_call: TRBV20-1
d_call: -
cdr3_aa: CSARPYSNQPQHF
cdr3_nt: TGCAGTGCGCGACCTTATAGCAATCAGCCCCAGCATTTT

j_call: TRBJ2-1
clone_size: -
v_call: TRBV6-2/TRBV6-3
d_call: TRBD2
cdr3_aa: CASSYITSGGPTYNEQFF
cdr3_nt: TGTGCCAGCAGTTACATCACTAGCGGGGGGCCTACCTACAATGAGCAGTTCTTC

j_call: TRBJ1-6
clone_size: many
v_call: TRBV6-6
d_call: -
cdr3_aa: CASSDGNSPLHF
cdr3_nt: TGTGCCAGCTCCGACGGAAATTCACCCCTCCACTTT

j_call: TRBJ2-5
clone_size: many
v_call: TRBV11-2
d_call: TRBD2
cdr3_aa: CASSPRLAVIQETQYF
cdr3_nt: TGTGCCAGCAGCCCGAGACTAGCGGTGATCCAAGAGACCCAGTACTTC

j_call: TRBJ1-1
clone_size: -
v_call: TRBV5-1
d_call: TRBD1
cdr3_aa: CASSSGQGASSEAFF
cdr3_nt: TGCGCCAGCAGCTCCGGACAGGGGGCATCGTCTGAAGCTTTCTTT

j_call: TRBJ2-4
clone_size: -
v_call: TRBV7-2
d_call: -
cdr3_aa: CASSLARDPGRGEQYF
cdr3_nt: TGTGCCAGTAGCTTAGCCAGGGACCCGGGCCGTGGGGAGCAGTACTTC

j_call: TRBJ2-1
clone_size: many
v_call: TRBV4-2
d_call: -
cdr3_aa: CASSQAGNEQFF
cdr3_nt: TGTGCCAGCAGCCAAGCGGGGAATGAGCAGTTCTTC

j_call: TRBJ1-4
clone_size: -
v_call: TRBV11-2
d_call: -
cdr3_aa: CASSFHPFATNEKLFF
cdr3_nt: TGTGCCAGCAGCTTTCACCCCTTTGCAACTAATGAAAAACTGTTTTTT

j_call: TRBJ2-7
clone_size: many
v_call: TRBV29-1
d_call: TRBD1
cdr3_aa: CSVVQGAWEQYF
cdr3_nt: TGCAGCGTCGTCCAGGGGGCGTGGGAGCAGTACTTC